This entry lists 23 T cell receptor beta chains sequenced from one sample in a study of cytomegalovirus exposure and HLA in healthy donors. PCR was performed using 60 Vbeta and 13 Jbeta primers. Clones were read by immunoSEQ multiplex PCR, and TCRdb kept only the in-frame ones, dropping some. The repertoire includes 90,000 to 140,000 clones, about four fifths of them detected once, and roughly 1.3% sits in the top ten. The sequencing sample was made of PBMCs. Source of these receptors: a man aged 40-49 years in good health and CMV-seronegative.

The rearrangement links TRBV5-1 to TRBJ2-1; tentatively, D is TRBD2 (6 bases). The V gene's germline CDR1 is SGHRS and CDR2 YFSETQ. This CDR3 comprises 15 residues. Trimming cost V 2 bases and J 5 bases, with 14 bases left between them. CDR3 sequence: CASSFNAWGDNEQFF. The CDR3 DNA reads as TGCGCCAGCAGCTTTAACGCCTGGGGGGACAATGAGCAGTTCTTC.

The chain has TRBV6-5 and TRBJ2-7; 8 nucleotides align to TRBD1. This CDR3 contains 14 residues. Per germline, CDR1 MNHEY and CDR2 SVGAGI. Trimming removed 7 bases from V and 8 bases from J; junction bases left unmatched: 13. The CDR3 spells CASNFRDRRTKQYF. For the CDR3, the DNA is TGTGCCAGCAACTTCCGGGACAGGAGGACTAAGCAGTACTTC.

This chain links TRBV5-1 with TRBJ2-2, with D possibly TRBD2 on 5 matching bases. The V end was cut by 3 bases, the J end by 6 bases, with 21 bases between. The CDR3 spans 17 residues. The V gene's germline CDR1 is SGHRS and CDR2 YFSETQ. The CDR3 loop is CASSSITSRTGSGELFF. DNA of the CDR3: TGCGCCAGCAGCTCCATCACGTCCAGGACGGGATCCGGGGAGCTGTTTTTT.

The table lists this clone with a few counts. Other DNA sequences within the sample encode an identical CDR3. This rearrangement joins TRBV19 to TRBJ2-7; 8 bases map to TRBD1. The germline CDR1 and CDR2 sequences are LNHDA and SQIVND (reference sequence). This CDR3 comprises 15 residues. J gave up 0 bases and V 3 bases, and 4 bases lay outside the gene matches. The CDR3 loop is CASSIRTGSSYEQYF. CDR3 coding DNA: TGTGCCAGTAGTATCCGGACAGGGTCCTCCTACGAGCAGTACTTC.

The chain combines TRBV5-1 with TRBJ1-4, with 9 bases that match TRBD1. The germline CDR1 and CDR2 sequences are SGHRS and YFSETQ. V was pared by 7 bases and J by 8 bases, with 9 bases of the junction left unmatched. CDR3 length: 14 residues. The CDR3 DNA reads TGCGCCAGCGAACCCGGACAGGGGAGCGAAAAACTGTTTTTT. This codes for CASEPGQGSEKLFF.

The chain combines TRBV18 with TRBJ2-2, with TRBD2 matching 7 bases. Germline loops: CDR1 KGHSH, CDR2 LQKENI. V shed 0 bases, J shed 0 bases, and the junction held 10 bases outside the gene matches. The CDR3 spans 19 residues. CDR3 DNA: TGTGCCAGCTCACCACCGTACAGCGGGAACAGAGCGAACACCGGGGAGCTGTTTTTT. Translated: CASSPPYSGNRANTGELFF.

Remarks on this clone: Additional DNA sequences in this sample encode the identical CDR3. The chain couples TRBV5-1 to TRBJ1-1; D perhaps matches TRBD1 (6 bases). The CDR3 is 13 residues long. Trimming took off 1 base at V and 4 bases at J, with 8 bases between the two ends. Per germline, CDR1 SGHRS and CDR2 YFSETQ. CDR3 protein: CASSLTGSTEAFF. CDR3 DNA sequence: TGCGCCAGCAGCTTGACAGGGAGCACTGAAGCTTTCTTT.

The chain joins TRBV21-1 to TRBJ2-5; the D call TRBD1 from the table was never checked on the DNA. TRBV21-1 is a recognized pseudogene. The CDR3 runs to 15 residues. Here the CDR3 reads CASSIWTVYQETQYF. CDR3 coding DNA: TGTGCCAGCAGCATTTGGACAGTGTACCAAGAGACCCAGTACTTC.

This sequence joins TRBV25-1 and TRBJ2-5; 14 bases match TRBD2. The DNA end is more similar to TRBJ2-7, so the J call may be wrong. The germline V gene has CDR1 MGHDK and CDR2 SYGVNS. The CDR3 sequence is 16 residues long. The CDR3, as DNA: TGTGCCAGCAGTGAAAAAGGACTAGCGGGGGGAAACGAGCAGTACTTC. As protein: CASSEKGLAGGNEQYF.

This sequence joins TRBV7-3 and TRBJ2-7; D remains ambiguous. Per germline, CDR1 SGHTA and CDR2 FQGTGA. The ends were cut back, 2 bases at V and 0 bases at J, with 14 bases in the middle. The CDR3 length is 16 residues. The CDR3 DNA reads TGTGCCAGCAGCTTACATGGCGGCGGTGTCTCCTACGAGCAGTACTTC. Protein sequence: CASSLHGGGVSYEQYF.

The chain combines TRBV4-2 with TRBJ2-5, with 10 bases matching TRBD2. This CDR3 has 16 residues. Trimming took 0 bases from V and 1 from J; bases not matched to a gene: 2. Germline-derived CDR1 and CDR2 are LGHNA and YNFKEQ. CDR3 amino acids: CASSQDWTSGQETQYF. DNA of the CDR3: TGTGCCAGCAGCCAAGATTGGACTAGCGGCCAAGAGACCCAGTACTTC.

The J gene is TRBJ1-3, the V gene TRBV11-2; D possibly corresponds to TRBD1 (6 bases). CDR1 and CDR2 from the germline V gene are SGHAT and FQNNGV. CDR3 length equals 14 residues. The ends were cut back, 5 bases at V and 1 base at J, with 9 bases in the middle. The CDR3 here is CASSTTGSGNTIYF. The CDR3 bases are TGTGCCAGCAGCACTACAGGGTCTGGAAACACCATATATTTT.

The chain links TRBV28 to TRBJ2-7; TRBD1 matches at 9 bases. CDR1 is MDHEN, CDR2 SYDVKM, per germline. The ends lost 7 bases at V and 4 bases at J; junction bases unmatched: 8. CDR3 length: 14 amino acids. The CDR3 region is CASTRTGVLYEQYF. DNA for the CDR3: TGTGCCAGCACACGGACAGGGGTGTTGTACGAGCAGTACTTC.

This clone turned up a few times. The J gene is TRBJ1-2, the V gene TRBV4-1, with TRBD1 matching over 9 bases. CDR1 and CDR2 (germline): MGHRA, YSYEKL. The CDR3 length is 15 residues. The V and J ends lost 4 bases and 2 bases, in that order; junction bases with no gene match: 5. For the CDR3, the DNA is TGCGCCAGCAGCCGAGATGGGACAGGGAACTATGGCTACACCTTC. As protein: CASSRDGTGNYGYTF.

In this sample, this clone turned up once. The chain couples TRBV19 to TRBJ1-1, with D tentatively TRBD1 (5 bases). Trimming removed 4 bases from V and 3 bases from J, with 9 bases in between. This CDR3 region has 13 residues. Germline V CDR1 and CDR2: LNHDA, SQIVND (reference sequence). CDR3 sequence (DNA): TGTGCCAGTAGTACAGGGTCCTACACTGAAGCTTTCTTT. Its protein product is CASSTGSYTEAFF.

Remarks on this clone: One junction end does not reproduce the germline sequence, and a read error may be involved. This chain uses TRBV7-9 with TRBJ2-5; D uncertain. Germline values: CDR1 SEHNR, CDR2 FQNEAQ (reference sequence). CDR3 length: 14 amino acids. In nucleotides, the CDR3 is TGTTCCAGCAGCGCTACTGCCCTCCAAGAGACCCAGTACTTC. The encoded protein is CSSSATALQETQYF.

This chain joins TRBV27 and TRBJ2-7; D not resolved. In germline, CDR1 is MNHEY, CDR2 SMNVEV (reference sequence). Trimming removed 4 bases from V and 7 bases from J, with 17 bases in between. This CDR3 is built from 14 residues. The CDR3 nucleotides are TGTGCCAGCAGTTCCCCTGACACCTCTATGGAGCAGTACTTC. It yields the protein CASSSPDTSMEQYF.

V is TRBV11-1 and J is TRBJ2-1; TRBD2 agrees at 14 bases. Germline lookup yields CDR1 SGHAT and CDR2 FQDESV (reference sequence). The length of the CDR3 is 16 residues. V lost 4 bases to trimming and J lost 7 bases; unmatched junction nucleotides: 6. CDR3 sequence (DNA): TGTGCCAGCAGCTCACGACTAGCGGGGGGGCCTAATGAGCAGTTCTTC. It translates to CASSSRLAGGPNEQFF.

The genes are TRBV27 and TRBJ2-7; 11 nucleotides agree with TRBD2. This CDR3 region has 18 residues. Looked up from germline, CDR1 is MNHEY and CDR2 is SMNVEV (reference sequence). The junction had 15 bases not matched to a gene; V was cut back by 5 bases and J by 3 bases. CDR3 amino acids: CASSRIGRSGTSGYEQYF. As DNA, the CDR3 is TGTGCCAGCAGTCGCATAGGCCGCTCAGGGACTAGCGGCTACGAGCAGTACTTC.

The chain recombines TRBV18 with TRBJ1-2; 10 bases are a match to TRBD1. J lost 7 bases, V lost 2 bases, and 1 base had no gene match. In germline, CDR1 is KGHSH, CDR2 LQKENI. The length of the CDR3 is 13 residues. The CDR3 DNA reads as TGTGCCAGCTCACCAAGGACAGGGGGTGGCTACACCTTC. It encodes CASSPRTGGGYTF.

V usage is TRBV9 and J usage is TRBJ2-2; 10 bases map to TRBD1. CDR3 length: 17 amino acids. The trim removed 2 bases at V and 3 bases at J, leaving 7 bases unmatched. Germline V gives CDR1 SGDLS, CDR2 YYNGEE. Here the CDR3 reads CASSVNVGTGDTGELFF. DNA of the CDR3: TGTGCCAGCAGCGTTAATGTCGGGACAGGGGACACCGGGGAGCTGTTTTTT.

This chain joins TRBV5-6 and TRBJ2-5, with 9 positions matching TRBD1. The CDR3 covers 14 residues. V lost 4 bases, J lost 4 bases, and 5 bases stayed unmatched. CDR1 and CDR2 (germline): SGHDT, YYEEEE. This CDR3 reads CASSTGTGLETQYF. Here the CDR3 DNA reads TGTGCCAGCAGCACCGGGACAGGGTTAGAGACCCAGTACTTC.

The chain is built from TRBV30 and TRBJ2-7, with 13 bases matching TRBD2. Per the germline V gene, CDR1 is GTSNPN and CDR2 is SVGIG (reference sequence). The CDR3 sequence is 14 residues long. Germline trimming cut 2 bases from V and 9 bases from J; bases unmatched to any gene: 7. The CDR3 reads CAWSLGLAGAWQYF. The CDR3 DNA is TGTGCCTGGAGTCTCGGACTAGCGGGAGCCTGGCAGTACTTC.